Listed below are T cell receptor beta chains from one sample, sequenced in a study of shared clonotypes between healthy human individuals. TCRdb keeps only in-frame clones here, not all; method: immunoSEQ multiplex PCR. In the table there are 1.5 million to 2.5 million clones, approximately 95% of which are singletons. What was sequenced was naive CD8+ T cells sorted from blood. The receptor set was obtained from a man aged 18 to 35 in good health. Both conserved end residues are part of each CDR3. A D gene is named only where the DNA matches it firmly. The size entry is marked missing in some rows and otherwise reads once, few, many or a size class.

DNA,CDR3,J,size,D,V
TGTGCCAGCAGTTTACCCGACAGCTGGAATAGCAATCAGCCCCAGCATTTT,CASSLPDSWNSNQPQHF,TRBJ1-5,NA,NA,TRBV28
TGTGCCAGCAGTGAAGATGGAGGTTGGGTCAATCAGCCCCAGCATTTT,CASSEDGGWVNQPQHF,TRBJ1-5,NA,NA,TRBV6-1
TGTGCCAGCAGTATACAGGGGTGGAATGAGCAGTTCTTC,CASSIQGWNEQFF,TRBJ2-1,NA,TRBD1,TRBV28
TGTGCCAGCACTGCCGTGGATTTAACTAATGAAAAACTGTTTTTT,CASTAVDLTNEKLFF,TRBJ1-4,once,NA,TRBV6-1
TGTGCCAGCAGCTTACCCAGACAGGGCACAGGGATGAACACTGAAGCTTTCTTT,CASSLPRQGTGMNTEAFF,TRBJ1-1,NA,TRBD1,TRBV7-8
TGTGCCAGCAGCGTAGGAGTCACGGGCACAGATACGCAGTATTTT,CASSVGVTGTDTQYF,TRBJ2-3,NA,NA,TRBV9
TGTGCCACCAGCGGGGGACAGGGGACTACGGAGCCCCAGCATTTT,CATSGGQGTTEPQHF,TRBJ1-5,once,TRBD1,TRBV15
TGCAGCGTCCCCCTGGAGGATTCCAAAAACATTCAGTACTTC,CSVPLEDSKNIQYF,TRBJ2-4,NA,NA,TRBV29-1
TGTGCCAGCTCACGGACAGGAGTTAATGAAAAACTGTTTTTT,CASSRTGVNEKLFF,TRBJ1-4,NA,TRBD1,TRBV18
TGTGCTAGTGGTTTGGGGACAACAGGGAGTTTACACACTGAAGCTTTCTTT,CASGLGTTGSLHTEAFF,TRBJ1-1,NA,NA,TRBV12-5
TGTGCCAGCGGTGGCATCCAAATTTCGTACGAGCAGTACTTC,CASGGIQISYEQYF,TRBJ2-7,NA,NA,TRBV6-5
TGTGCCAGCAGTTATGTCAGAAGACAGAACACCGGGGAGCTGTTTTTT,CASSYVRRQNTGELFF,TRBJ2-2,NA,NA,TRBV6-5
TGTGCCAGCAGCGTACCAGGGACAGGGGGGTTTATTCGCCACAATGAGCAGTTCTTC,CASSVPGTGGFIRHNEQFF,TRBJ2-1,NA,TRBD1,TRBV7-2
TGTGCCAGCAGCTTAGAGGCTAGCGGGGGGTTTAGCACAGATACGCAGTATTTT,CASSLEASGGFSTDTQYF,TRBJ2-3,NA,TRBD2,TRBV7-9
TGTGCCAGCAGTTACTATCCCGGGACAGGGGCTGCCGGCTACACCTTC,CASSYYPGTGAAGYTF,TRBJ1-2,once,TRBD1,TRBV6-6
TGTGCCAGCAGCGTAGGGGGCTCTTCGGATCAGCCCCAGCATTTT,CASSVGGSSDQPQHF,TRBJ1-5,NA,NA,TRBV9
TGTGCCACCAGCTTGACACTAGAACAAGAGACCCAGTACTTC,CATSLTLEQETQYF,TRBJ2-5,NA,NA,TRBV15
TGTGCCAGCAGTTTTGGAGGAACCTACGAGCAGTACTTC,CASSFGGTYEQYF,TRBJ2-7,NA,NA,TRBV28
TGTGCCAGCAGCTTTAGCGGGAACAATGAGCAGTTCTTC,CASSFSGNNEQFF,TRBJ2-1,NA,TRBD2,TRBV7-2
TGTGCCAGCAGCTCAGGCACCTACGAGCAGTACTTC,CASSSGTYEQYF,TRBJ2-7,NA,NA,TRBV7-9
TGTGCCAGCAGATCCGGGACAGGGATCACTGAAGCTTTCTTT,CASRSGTGITEAFF,TRBJ1-1,NA,TRBD1,TRBV13
TGTGCCAGCAGTCCTTCTACAGGGATCAGCAATCAGCCCCAGCATTTT,CASSPSTGISNQPQHF,TRBJ1-5,NA,NA,TRBV2
TGTGCCAGCAGCCCGGAGTGGTCCCAACCTGAAGCTTTCTTT,CASSPEWSQPEAFF,TRBJ1-1,NA,NA,TRBV6-1
TGTGCCAGCAGCTCGGAGCATTACGAGCAGTACTTC,CASSSEHYEQYF,TRBJ2-7,NA,NA,TRBV7-8
TGTGCCAGCAGTTTAGTCGGCTCTGGGGCCAACGTCCTGACTTTC,CASSLVGSGANVLTF,TRBJ2-6,NA,NA,TRBV27
TGTGCCAGCAGCTTAGAGGCTGCCGGGACAGGTTTAGGGCAGTACTTC,CASSLEAAGTGLGQYF,TRBJ2-7,NA,TRBD1,TRBV7-9
TGTGCCAGCAGCTTACAGACTGATGAAAAACTGTTTTTT,CASSLQTDEKLFF,TRBJ1-4,NA,NA,TRBV13
TGCGCCAGCAGCCAAGAAAGGAACCTTGGCAATGAGCAGTTCTTC,CASSQERNLGNEQFF,TRBJ2-1,NA,NA,TRBV4-3
TGTGCCAGCAGTTACTCTCCTAGCGGGGCCATGAACGAGCAGTACTTC,CASSYSPSGAMNEQYF,TRBJ2-7,once,TRBD2,TRBV6-5